This T cell receptor beta chain stems from a study of molecular identifiers for immune sequencing clone quantification. At the level of the study: Within a replicate experiment, RNA obtained from either about 20,000 or 100,000 naive CD8 cells was divided into five aliquots, and four of those aliquots were then sequenced.

V gave up 3 bases and J gave up 4 bases, with 9 bases separating them. Germline lookup yields CDR1 DFQATT and CDR2 SNEGSKA (reference sequence). The CDR3 loop spans 13 amino acids. TCR libraries were built in bulk with a published protocol and specific TCR primers. TCRdb reprocessed the PCR reads via MiXCR and lists one record per CDR3 protein. The sample lists roughly 630,000 distinct CDR3 sequences; roughly 23% were seen once. The clonotype comes from a human donor in good health. Some libraries in this study had Jurkat cell RNA spiked in. V is TRBV20-1 and J is TRBJ2-2; D possibly corresponds to TRBD1 (6 bases). The source material was naive CD8+ T cells from blood, with Jurkat cell RNA spiked in. Stated subset: FACS-sorted CD8+CD4-CCR7+CD45RA+ naive T cells. CDR3 protein: CSAREDSTGELFF. The CDR3 nucleotides read TGCAGTGCTAGGGAGGACAGCACCGGGGAGCTGTTTTTT.